These T cell receptor beta chains were read from a single sample in a study of OX40 agonist ivuxolimab in advanced cancers. Measured with immunoSEQ multiplex PCR; TCRdb has only the in-frame clones, and not every one. The sample lists 60,000 to 100,000 clones, 75% to 90% occurring once. The sample here was CD4+ or CD8+ T cells sorted from blood, taken in a trial of the OX40 agonist ivuxolimab. Every receptor here comes from an adult with an advanced solid tumor such as melanoma, head and neck, liver or kidney cancer. The CDR3 runs from the conserved cysteine through the conserved F or W. The order of the fields is clone size, D gene, V gene, J gene, CDR3 DNA, CDR3 protein. A D gene is named only where the DNA matches it firmly. Clone size is shown for a subset of rows, as once, few, many or a class of expanded clone.

abundance: -; d_gene: -; v_gene: TRBV7-8; j_gene: TRBJ1-1; CDR3nt: TGTGCCAGCAGCCCCTTGCTCCGCGGGTGGAACACTGAAGCTTTCTTT; CDR3aa: CASSPLLRGWNTEAFF
abundance: -; d_gene: -; v_gene: TRBV7-6; j_gene: TRBJ2-7; CDR3nt: TGTGCCAGCAGCTTAGCGGTGAAGCCCGGGGCAAGCTACGAGCAGTACTTC; CDR3aa: CASSLAVKPGASYEQYF
abundance: -; d_gene: TRBD2; v_gene: TRBV19; j_gene: TRBJ2-3; CDR3nt: TGTGCCAGTAGTAAACTAGCGGGGGGCACAGATACGCAGTATTTT; CDR3aa: CASSKLAGGTDTQYF
abundance: -; d_gene: -; v_gene: TRBV18; j_gene: TRBJ2-5; CDR3nt: TGTGCCAGCTCACTACAGAGCCTCCAAGAGACCCAGTACTTC; CDR3aa: CASSLQSLQETQYF
abundance: -; d_gene: -; v_gene: TRBV5-1; j_gene: TRBJ1-1; CDR3nt: TGCGCCAGCAGCAAGGGGCGGAACACTGAAGCTTTCTTT; CDR3aa: CASSKGRNTEAFF
abundance: -; d_gene: -; v_gene: TRBV21-1; j_gene: TRBJ2-1; CDR3nt: TGTGCCAGCAGCACCCCCCGGGGTAACTCCTACAATGAGCAGTTCTTC; CDR3aa: CASSTPRGNSYNEQFF
abundance: -; d_gene: -; v_gene: TRBV19; j_gene: TRBJ1-1; CDR3nt: TGTGCCAGTAGTATAGATAGAGGGACCACTGAAGCTTTCTTT; CDR3aa: CASSIDRGTTEAFF
abundance: -; d_gene: -; v_gene: TRBV6-5; j_gene: TRBJ1-2; CDR3nt: TGTGCCAGCAGCTCCGACGACTATGGCTACACCTTC; CDR3aa: CASSSDDYGYTF
abundance: -; d_gene: TRBD1; v_gene: TRBV9; j_gene: TRBJ1-5; CDR3nt: TGTGCCAGCACCGTACAGGGGGTAGATCAGCCCCAGCATTTT; CDR3aa: CASTVQGVDQPQHF
abundance: -; d_gene: -; v_gene: TRBV11-2; j_gene: TRBJ1-6; CDR3nt: TGTGCCAGCAGCTTAGAAGGCTCCTATAATTCACCCCTCCACTTT; CDR3aa: CASSLEGSYNSPLHF
abundance: once; d_gene: -; v_gene: TRBV27; j_gene: TRBJ2-7; CDR3nt: TGTGCCAGCAGTTTATGGCCACTGGGGGGTCCCTACGAGCAGTACTTC; CDR3aa: CASSLWPLGGPYEQYF
abundance: -; d_gene: TRBD1; v_gene: TRBV19; j_gene: TRBJ1-5; CDR3nt: TGTGCCAGTAGTATAACCTGGATTGGACAGGGGGGGAAAAATCAGCCCCAGCATTTT; CDR3aa: CASSITWIGQGGKNQPQHF
abundance: -; d_gene: TRBD1; v_gene: TRBV27; j_gene: TRBJ1-1; CDR3nt: TGTGCCAGCAGCCGGGGACAGGGGGCACTGAACACTGAAGCTTTCTTT; CDR3aa: CASSRGQGALNTEAFF
abundance: -; d_gene: -; v_gene: TRBV12-5; j_gene: TRBJ2-1; CDR3nt: TGTGCTAGTGGTTTGCTAACCTACAATGAGCAGTTCTTC; CDR3aa: CASGLLTYNEQFF
abundance: once; d_gene: TRBD1; v_gene: TRBV9; j_gene: TRBJ1-5; CDR3nt: TGTGCCAGCAGCGCGACAGGGAGCAATCAGCCCCAGCATTTT; CDR3aa: CASSATGSNQPQHF
abundance: -; d_gene: TRBD1; v_gene: TRBV18; j_gene: TRBJ1-1; CDR3nt: TGTGCCAGCTCACCAAGACAGGGGGAAGCTTTCTTT; CDR3aa: CASSPRQGEAFF
abundance: -; d_gene: -; v_gene: TRBV19; j_gene: TRBJ2-7; CDR3nt: TGTGCCAGTAGTGCTGGACCCTCCGGGGAGCAGTACTTC; CDR3aa: CASSAGPSGEQYF
abundance: -; d_gene: -; v_gene: TRBV30; j_gene: TRBJ2-5; CDR3nt: TGTGCCTCTTCAGGGGTGGAGACCCAGTACTTC; CDR3aa: CASSGVETQYF
abundance: once; d_gene: -; v_gene: TRBV15; j_gene: TRBJ1-4; CDR3nt: TGTGCCACCAGCATGAGGGCGGGAAATGAAAAACTGTTTTTT; CDR3aa: CATSMRAGNEKLFF
abundance: -; d_gene: -; v_gene: TRBV18; j_gene: TRBJ2-7; CDR3nt: TGTGCCAGCTCACCCTCTCCGGCGGCTTCCTACGAGCAGTACTTC; CDR3aa: CASSPSPAASYEQYF
abundance: -; d_gene: -; v_gene: TRBV20-1; j_gene: TRBJ2-7; CDR3nt: TGCAGTGCGCAGGGATCCTACGAGCAGTACTTC; CDR3aa: CSAQGSYEQYF
abundance: -; d_gene: TRBD1; v_gene: TRBV30; j_gene: TRBJ1-2; CDR3nt: TGTGCCTGGAGTGTAAACAGGGGCTATGGCTACACCTTC; CDR3aa: CAWSVNRGYGYTF
abundance: -; d_gene: -; v_gene: TRBV19; j_gene: TRBJ1-3; CDR3nt: TGTGCCAGCACACCGTCGATTTTTGAAAACACCATATATTTT; CDR3aa: CASTPSIFENTIYF
abundance: -; d_gene: TRBD2; v_gene: TRBV4-3; j_gene: TRBJ2-2; CDR3nt: TGCGCCAGCAGCCAAGATAGAAGAACTCGGCGGGGGAGCGGGGAGCTGTTTTTT; CDR3aa: CASSQDRRTRRGSGELFF
abundance: -; d_gene: -; v_gene: TRBV2; j_gene: TRBJ1-3; CDR3nt: TGTGCCAGCAGTGAAGAGGGTCCAAACACCATATATTTT; CDR3aa: CASSEEGPNTIYF
abundance: -; d_gene: -; v_gene: TRBV19; j_gene: TRBJ1-4; CDR3nt: TGTGCCAGTAGTATAACGGCGGAAGGGGAAAAACTGTTTTTT; CDR3aa: CASSITAEGEKLFF
abundance: -; d_gene: -; v_gene: TRBV5-1; j_gene: TRBJ2-7; CDR3nt: TGCGCCAGCAGCTTTCAGGCAAACGAGCAGTACTTC; CDR3aa: CASSFQANEQYF
abundance: -; d_gene: TRBD2; v_gene: TRBV2; j_gene: TRBJ2-5; CDR3nt: TGTGCCAGCAGTGCGGGGGGGGCGTATGAGACCCAGTACTTC; CDR3aa: CASSAGGAYETQYF
abundance: -; d_gene: -; v_gene: TRBV5-1; j_gene: TRBJ1-4; CDR3nt: TGCGCCAGCAGCTTGGGGCTAGGGGATGAAAAACTGTTTTTT; CDR3aa: CASSLGLGDEKLFF
abundance: -; d_gene: -; v_gene: TRBV20-1; j_gene: TRBJ1-2; CDR3nt: TGCAGTGCTGGGGGGGTAATAGGCTACACCTTC; CDR3aa: CSAGGVIGYTF
abundance: -; d_gene: TRBD2; v_gene: TRBV7-8; j_gene: TRBJ2-1; CDR3nt: TGTGCCAGCAGCTTAACCCCCCCTGGACTAGCGGGGACGGGGTGGTTCTTC; CDR3aa: CASSLTPPGLAGTGWFF
abundance: -; d_gene: -; v_gene: TRBV7-3; j_gene: TRBJ2-3; CDR3nt: TGTGCCAGCAGCCTCAGCTACACAGATACGCAGTATTTT; CDR3aa: CASSLSYTDTQYF
abundance: -; d_gene: -; v_gene: TRBV18; j_gene: TRBJ1-1; CDR3nt: TGTGCCAGCTCACCCAGCGTGAACACTGAAGCTTTCTTT; CDR3aa: CASSPSVNTEAFF
abundance: once; d_gene: TRBD1; v_gene: TRBV28; j_gene: TRBJ1-5; CDR3nt: TGTGCCAGCAGTTTATTAGGACAGGGCGACAATCAGCCCCAGCATTTT; CDR3aa: CASSLLGQGDNQPQHF
abundance: few; d_gene: -; v_gene: TRBV25-1; j_gene: TRBJ2-7; CDR3nt: TGTGCCAGCAGTGAATCTCCCAGGGCCCACGAGCAGTACTTC; CDR3aa: CASSESPRAHEQYF
abundance: -; d_gene: TRBD2; v_gene: TRBV10-3; j_gene: TRBJ2-5; CDR3nt: TGTGCCATCGCGGGGGGGGAGACCCAGTACTTC; CDR3aa: CAIAGGETQYF
abundance: -; d_gene: TRBD2; v_gene: TRBV9; j_gene: TRBJ2-3; CDR3nt: TGTGCCAGCAGCGTTGCTAGCGGGCGGAGCACAGATACGCAGTATTTT; CDR3aa: CASSVASGRSTDTQYF
abundance: -; d_gene: -; v_gene: TRBV7-8; j_gene: TRBJ2-5; CDR3nt: TGTGCCAGCAGCTTAGCGCTGTTAGAGACCCAGTACTTC; CDR3aa: CASSLALLETQYF
abundance: few; d_gene: -; v_gene: TRBV18; j_gene: TRBJ1-5; CDR3nt: TGTGCCAGCTCACCACTCAGGGTGGGTAGCAATCAGCCCCAGCATTTT; CDR3aa: CASSPLRVGSNQPQHF
abundance: -; d_gene: TRBD1; v_gene: TRBV27; j_gene: TRBJ1-5; CDR3nt: TGTGCCAGCAGCTCCGGGACAGGGCCTTATTCCAATCAGCCCCAGCATTTT; CDR3aa: CASSSGTGPYSNQPQHF
abundance: -; d_gene: -; v_gene: TRBV30; j_gene: TRBJ2-7; CDR3nt: TGTGCCTGGAGAATCGGAGGTAACTCCTACGAGCAGTACTTC; CDR3aa: CAWRIGGNSYEQYF
abundance: -; d_gene: TRBD2; v_gene: TRBV27; j_gene: TRBJ2-1; CDR3nt: TGTGCCACTCGGGGGGTCAATGAGCAGTTCTTC; CDR3aa: CATRGVNEQFF
abundance: -; d_gene: -; v_gene: TRBV6-4; j_gene: TRBJ2-2; CDR3nt: TGTGCCAGCAGAGTCCCCGGTACCGGGGAGCTGTTTTTT; CDR3aa: CASRVPGTGELFF
abundance: few; d_gene: -; v_gene: TRBV11-2; j_gene: TRBJ1-2; CDR3nt: TGTGCCAGCAGCTTAGCAGCAGTGACAGGAGGCTACACCTTC; CDR3aa: CASSLAAVTGGYTF
abundance: few; d_gene: -; v_gene: TRBV18; j_gene: TRBJ1-1; CDR3nt: TGTGCCAGCTCCCCCCAGGGAGCGAACACTGAAGCTTTCTTT; CDR3aa: CASSPQGANTEAFF